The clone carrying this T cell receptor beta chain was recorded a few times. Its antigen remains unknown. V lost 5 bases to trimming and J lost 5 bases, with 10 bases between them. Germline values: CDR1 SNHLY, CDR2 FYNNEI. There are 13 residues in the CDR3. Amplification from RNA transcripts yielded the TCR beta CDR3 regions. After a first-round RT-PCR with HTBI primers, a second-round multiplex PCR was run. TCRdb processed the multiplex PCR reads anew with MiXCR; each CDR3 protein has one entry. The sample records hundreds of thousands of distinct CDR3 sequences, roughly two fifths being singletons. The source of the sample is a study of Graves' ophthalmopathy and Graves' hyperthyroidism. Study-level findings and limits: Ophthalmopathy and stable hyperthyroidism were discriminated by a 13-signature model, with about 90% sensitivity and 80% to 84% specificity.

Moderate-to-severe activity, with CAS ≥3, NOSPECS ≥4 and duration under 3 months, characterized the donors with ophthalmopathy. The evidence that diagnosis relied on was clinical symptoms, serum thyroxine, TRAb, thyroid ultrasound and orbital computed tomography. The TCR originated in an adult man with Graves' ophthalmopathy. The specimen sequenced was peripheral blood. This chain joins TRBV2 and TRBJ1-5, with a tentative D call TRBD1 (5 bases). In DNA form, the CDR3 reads TGTGCCAGCAGTCGAGACAGTTATCAGCCCCAGCATTTT. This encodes CASSRDSYQPQHF. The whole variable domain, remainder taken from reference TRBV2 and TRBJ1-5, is EPEVTQTPSHQVTQMGQEVILRCVPISNHLYFYWYRQILGQKVEFLVSFYNNEISEKSEIFDDQFSVERPDGSNFTLKIRSTKLEDSAMYFCASSRDSYQPQHFGDGTRLSIL.